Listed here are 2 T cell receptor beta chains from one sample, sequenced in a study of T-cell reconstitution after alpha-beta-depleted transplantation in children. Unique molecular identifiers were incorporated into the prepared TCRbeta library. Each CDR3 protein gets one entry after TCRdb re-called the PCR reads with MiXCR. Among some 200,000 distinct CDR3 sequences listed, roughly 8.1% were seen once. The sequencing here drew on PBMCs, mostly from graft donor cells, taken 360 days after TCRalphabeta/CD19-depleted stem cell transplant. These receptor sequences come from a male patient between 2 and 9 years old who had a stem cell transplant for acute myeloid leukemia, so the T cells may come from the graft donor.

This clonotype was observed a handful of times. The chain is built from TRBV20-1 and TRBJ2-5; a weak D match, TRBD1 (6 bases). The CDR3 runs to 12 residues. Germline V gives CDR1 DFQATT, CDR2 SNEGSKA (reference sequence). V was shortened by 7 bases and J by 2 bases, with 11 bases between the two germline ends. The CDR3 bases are TGCAGTGTAGGGGGAATTCAAGAGACCCAGTACTTC. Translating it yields CSVGGIQETQYF.

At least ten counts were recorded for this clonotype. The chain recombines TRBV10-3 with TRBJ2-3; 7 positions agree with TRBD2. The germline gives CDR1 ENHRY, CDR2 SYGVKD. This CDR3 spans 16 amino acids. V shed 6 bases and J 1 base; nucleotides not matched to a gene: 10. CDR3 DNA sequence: TGTGCCATCAGCCTCAGCGGGGCGACCCGCACAGATACGCAGTATTTT. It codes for CAISLSGATRTDTQYF.